This passage covers 21 T cell receptor beta chains from one sample sequenced in a study of human T cells and chemical hapten exposure (TCRdb year 2021). The time point label on this specimen signifies: pre-sensitization, week 0. According to the study, the label for this sample's treatment or condition signals: therapeutic diphenylcyclopropenone sensitization with weekly scalp DPC. The library was generated by RACE. Reads for this sample came from a NextSeq 500. Through fastp at Q25 and MiXCR, TCRdb rebuilt clones from the public reads, retaining in-frame beta chains. Every CDR3 protein is listed once, alongside the most common genes and DNA of its rows. This sample has approximately 260,000 distinct CDR3 sequences in its table, and just under 8% of those were observed once. The ten largest clonotypes hold roughly 1.2% of the sample. This sample comprised whole blood, obtained in connection with sensitization to the hapten diphenylcyclopropenone (DPC). The receptors were sampled from a man aged 18 to 30 with alopecia areata. Some clones in this sample may be carry-over from other donors' samples.

The V and J genes are TRBV11-2 and TRBJ2-7; D is possibly TRBD2 (6 bases). Germline-derived CDR1 and CDR2 are SGHAT and FQNNGV. V lost 5 bases to trimming and J lost 2 bases, with 19 bases between them. The CDR3 spans 16 residues. The CDR3 nucleotides are TGTGCCAGCAGCACCGTCCGCGGGGACCAAGCCTACGAGCAGTACTTC. This gives the protein CASSTVRGDQAYEQYF.

V usage is TRBV19 and J usage is TRBJ1-5; 12 positions match TRBD1. V trimming: 6 bases; J trimming: 4 bases; junction bases outside the gene matches: 7. This CDR3 comprises 16 residues. In germline, CDR1 is LNHDA, CDR2 SQIVND (reference sequence). CDR3 loop: CASRMGQGAGNQPQHF. CDR3 bases: TGTGCCAGTAGGATGGGACAGGGGGCCGGGAATCAGCCCCAGCATTTT.

This sequence joins TRBV28 and TRBJ1-6, with 9 bases fitting TRBD1. Germline-derived CDR1 and CDR2 are MDHEN and SYDVKM. There are 18 residues in the CDR3. Trimming cost V 0 bases and J 10 bases; bases outside gene matches: 13. CDR3: CASSLWGRTGVTGSPLHF. CDR3 in DNA: TGTGCCAGCAGTTTATGGGGACGGACAGGGGTAACGGGGTCACCCCTCCACTTT.

There are a few counts of this clonotype. The V gene is TRBV7-2, the J gene TRBJ2-5; TRBD2 agrees at 9 bases. The V and J ends lost 1 base and 4 bases, in that order; junction bases with no gene match: 7. Per germline, CDR1 SGHTA and CDR2 FQGNSA. This CDR3 comprises 16 residues. The CDR3 here is CASSLEWRGGRETQYF. The CDR3 DNA is TGTGCCAGCAGCTTAGAATGGCGGGGGGGCCGAGAGACCCAGTACTTC.

This clonotype was recorded a few times. The V gene is TRBV14, the J gene TRBJ1-1, with D unresolved. The V and J ends lost 4 bases and 1 base respectively, with 7 bases between them. Germline V gene sequence: CDR1 SGHDN, CDR2 FVKESK. The length of the CDR3 is 13 residues. CDR3 protein: CASSRWQNTEAFF. The CDR3 nucleotides are TGTGCCAGCAGCCGATGGCAGAACACTGAAGCTTTCTTT.

The V and J genes are TRBV29-1 and TRBJ1-1, with a tentative D call TRBD1 (5 bases). The CDR3 extends over 12 amino acids. The V gene's germline CDR1 is SQVTM and CDR2 ANQGSEA. The V and J ends lost 4 bases and 4 bases respectively, with 10 bases between them. In DNA, the CDR3 is TGCAGCGTTGTGGGGCAGACCACTGAAGCTTTCTTT. This translates into CSVVGQTTEAFF.

The CDR3 DNA reads as TGTGCCACCAGCGGACACTTGAGAACTGAAGCTTTCTTT. This sequence encodes CATSGHLRTEAFF. The chain carries TRBV15 and TRBJ1-1; possibly TRBD1 for D (5 bases). Trimming pared 5 bases from V and 5 bases from J, leaving 12 bases between. CDR1 is LNHNV, CDR2 YYDKDF, per germline (reference sequence). The length of the CDR3 is 13 residues.

There are many counts of this clonotype. The CDR3 DNA reads TGCGCCAGCAGCCAAGGTGGAGGCCTTCGGGTCTCTGGAAACACCATATATTTT. It is translated as CASSQGGGLRVSGNTIYF. The rearrangement uses TRBV4-1 and TRBJ1-3; D gene unclear. Germline V gene data show CDR1 as MGHRA and CDR2 as YSYEKL. V lost 1 base and J lost 0, with 16 bases in between. The CDR3 sequence is 18 residues long.

This clonotype showed up many times. The rearrangement uses TRBV6-5 and TRBJ2-5; D perhaps matches TRBD1 (6 bases). V shed 2 bases and J shed 1 base, with 11 bases lying between them. The CDR3 covers 15 residues. Germline loops: CDR1 MNHEY, CDR2 SVGAGI. The DNA of the CDR3 is TGTGCCAGCAGTTACGACGGACAGCCCCAAGAGACCCAGTACTTC. Amino acids: CASSYDGQPQETQYF.

This chain links TRBV6-2 or TRBV6-3 with TRBJ2-7; 9 bases are shared with TRBD2. CDR1 is MNHEY, CDR2 SVGEGT, per germline. The CDR3 covers 16 residues. J was trimmed by 3 bases and V by 0 bases; bases with no gene match: 6. The CDR3 spells CASSYSMLAGNYEQYF. As DNA, the CDR3 is TGTGCCAGCAGTTACTCGATGCTAGCGGGAAACTACGAGCAGTACTTC.

A word on this clonotype: Germline and junction disagree at one end, which may indicate a read error. The rearrangement links TRBV4-3 to TRBJ1-6; D is possibly TRBD1 (6 bases). Germline V gene data show CDR1 as LGHNA and CDR2 as YSLEER. CDR3 length: 16 amino acids. The CDR3 protein is CASSQFSTGTNSPPHF. CDR3 nucleotides: TGCGCCAGCAGCCAATTTAGTACAGGGACAAATTCACCCCCCCACTTT.

There are many counts of this clonotype. J is TRBJ2-3 and V is TRBV4-2; tentative D call: TRBD2 (6 bases). CDR1 is LGHNA and CDR2 is YNFKEQ in the germline V gene. The CDR3 extends over 15 amino acids. Trimming left V 1 base short and J 0 bases short, with 8 bases between. Here the CDR3 reads CASSQASGSTDTQYF. Written as DNA, the CDR3 is TGTGCCAGCAGCCAAGCAAGCGGGAGCACAGATACGCAGTATTTT.

This clonotype was counted only a few times. This chain connects TRBV6-6 to TRBJ1-1; D uncertain. V lost 1 base, J lost 5 bases, and 20 bases lay in between. Per germline, CDR1 MNHNY and CDR2 SVGAGI (reference sequence). This CDR3 is 17 amino acids long. CDR3: CASSYWNSDGRYTEAFF. The CDR3 DNA is TGTGCCAGCAGTTACTGGAACAGCGACGGGCGTTATACTGAAGCTTTCTTT.

This clonotype was seen a handful of times. The CDR3 loop is CASSPRGGVLSYEQYF. In nucleotides, the CDR3 is TGTGCCAGCAGCCCCAGGGGGGGGGTACTTTCCTACGAGCAGTACTTC. The chain uses TRBV9 and TRBJ2-7, with D possibly being TRBD1 or TRBD2 (7 bases each). From germline, CDR1 is SGDLS and CDR2 YYNGEE. V was clipped by 4 bases and J by 1 base, with 18 bases between them. The CDR3 sequence is 16 residues long.

The table lists this clonotype with a few counts. V gene TRBV28 combines with J gene TRBJ1-1; tentatively, D is TRBD1 (5 bases). Germline CDR1 reads MDHEN; CDR2 reads SYDVKM. V lost 3 bases and J 12 bases, leaving 14 bases between the germline ends. The CDR3 totals 12 residues. The CDR3 here is CASSLIREETFF. The CDR3 DNA sequence: TGTGCCAGCAGTTTGATCAGGGAGGAAACTTTCTTT.

The J gene is TRBJ2-7, the V gene TRBV11-2, with 13 bases that match TRBD2. V lost 7 bases, J lost 3 bases, and 6 bases stayed unmatched. Per the germline V gene, CDR1 is SGHAT and CDR2 is FQNNGV. The CDR3 extends over 15 amino acids. For the CDR3, the DNA is TGTGCCAGCACCGGGACTAGCGGGGAAATCTACGAGCAGTACTTC. It encodes CASTGTSGEIYEQYF.

V is TRBV4-1 and J is TRBJ2-3; weak D call: TRBD2 (7 bases). This CDR3 region has 14 residues. The germline V gene has CDR1 MGHRA and CDR2 YSYEKL. V shed 4 bases and J shed 0 bases, with 8 bases lying between them. The CDR3 loop is CASSPGGSTDTQYF. The CDR3 DNA reads as TGCGCCAGCAGCCCGGGGGGCAGCACAGATACGCAGTATTTT.

The V and J genes are TRBV20-1 and TRBJ1-4; 9 positions match TRBD1. From germline, CDR1 is DFQATT and CDR2 SNEGSKA (reference sequence). Unmatched junction bases numbered 11, after V lost 0 bases and J lost 0 bases. This CDR3 is 19 amino acids long. Written as DNA, the CDR3 is TGCAGTGCTAGAGACAGACAGGGGGGAGGATTTGCAACTAATGAAAAACTGTTTTTT. This encodes CSARDRQGGGFATNEKLFF.

At least ten counts were recorded for this clonotype. V usage is TRBV9 and J usage is TRBJ1-2; TRBD1 matches at 8 bases. The V gene's germline CDR1 is SGDLS and CDR2 YYNGEE. V shed 0 bases and J 4 bases; nucleotides not matched to a gene: 8. CDR3 length: 16 residues. The CDR3 region is CASSVDGQGRVYGYTF. The CDR3 DNA sequence: TGTGCCAGCAGCGTAGACGGACAGGGTCGTGTCTATGGCTACACCTTC.

This clonotype was observed at least ten times. The chain combines TRBV9 with TRBJ2-3; tentatively, D is TRBD1 or TRBD2 (6 bases each). The CDR3 is made up of 20 amino acids. CDR1 and CDR2 (germline): SGDLS, YYNGEE. With 0 bases removed from V and 0 bases from J, the gap between germline ends came to 23 bases. CDR3: CASSVGWGASSFSSTDTQYF. The CDR3 DNA is TGTGCCAGCAGCGTAGGGTGGGGGGCTTCCTCATTTTCTAGCACAGATACGCAGTATTTT.

This clonotype occurred a few times. The rearrangement uses TRBV12-5 and TRBJ2-3; D unresolved. Germline loops: CDR1 LGHNT, CDR2 FRNRAP. This CDR3 region has 13 residues. Trimming stripped 2 bases from V and 3 bases from J, with 6 bases between. CDR3 bases: TGTGCTAGTGGTTTGCCGCAAACAGATACGCAGTATTTT. It yields the protein CASGLPQTDTQYF.